The rows below give T cell receptor beta chains drawn from one sample of a study of beta chain features in type 1 diabetes. The method was immunoSEQ multiplex PCR; TCRdb's version includes in-frame clones alone and lacks a portion of them. The profile covers 130,000 to 150,000 clones, with roughly 50% appearing a single time and under 0.45% taken by the ten largest. Sequencing was carried out using Tregs from blood. The receptors originated from a man aged 18 to 35 in good health. Both conserved end residues are part of each CDR3. The order of the fields is D gene, J gene, V gene, CDR3 protein. The D gene is left open where the match is weak.

TRBD1 | TRBJ2-5 | TRBV28 | CASSTPTWTGISQETQYF
- | TRBJ2-1 | TRBV5-5 | CASSLAPGVVNEQFF
TRBD1 | TRBJ2-3 | TRBV5-1 | CATRRGTASTDTQYF
- | TRBJ1-3 | TRBV5-1 | CASSFSARAGNTIYF
- | TRBJ1-4 | TRBV4-3 | CASSQAGQLNEKLFF
TRBD2 | TRBJ2-5 | TRBV6-1 | CASNRGVSQETQYF
TRBD2 | TRBJ2-1 | TRBV29-1 | CSVLTSGSPYNEQFF
TRBD1 | TRBJ2-7 | TRBV4-1 | CASSHNVPGQVPYEQYF
TRBD1 | TRBJ1-2 | TRBV28 | CASSAGTGDYGYTF
- | TRBJ2-5 | TRBV7-9 | CASRGTLKETQYF
- | TRBJ2-3 | TRBV29-1 | CSVEGAENTDTQYF
- | TRBJ1-1 | TRBV4-1 | CASSLTLNTEAFF
- | TRBJ1-1 | TRBV7-2 | CASSLVPTGDTEAFF
TRBD2 | TRBJ2-1 | TRBV5-1 | CASSLSRLAAYNEQFF
TRBD1 | TRBJ2-7 | TRBV25-1 | CASSDRGDSYSYEQYF
- | TRBJ2-5 | TRBV18 | CASSQVETQYF
TRBD1 | TRBJ2-7 | TRBV2 | CASSYGQGVQYF
- | TRBJ1-3 | TRBV7-2 | CASSFSSTEYSGNTIYF
TRBD2 | TRBJ2-7 | TRBV28 | CASSSIAGGPYEQYF
- | TRBJ1-4 | TRBV10-3 | CAISESTPSNEKLFF
- | TRBJ2-1 | TRBV9 | CASSRGRYNEQFF
- | TRBJ1-1 | TRBV15 | CATSQGGREAFF
- | TRBJ2-2 | TRBV2 | CASNPWTANTGELFF
TRBD1 | TRBJ1-4 | TRBV25-1 | CAAKQGTNEKLFF
TRBD2 | TRBJ2-7 | TRBV7-2 | CASSLGPLAGGYEQYF
TRBD1 | TRBJ1-1 | TRBV7-9 | CASSRAGTGITEAFF
TRBD1 | TRBJ1-1 | TRBV5-1 | CASSPQGANTEAFF
TRBD2 | TRBJ2-3 | TRBV29-1 | CSVEGLWREGPTDTQYF
- | TRBJ2-1 | TRBV9 | CASSVEVRNNEQFF
TRBD1 | TRBJ2-1 | TRBV10-3 | CAISDWTGGRNEQFF
- | TRBJ1-2 | TRBV6-6 | CASGPSWYGYTF
- | TRBJ1-1 | TRBV4-1 | CASSQSTGRILSWDTEAFF
TRBD2 | TRBJ2-7 | TRBV4-2 | CASSQLTSGGDEQYF
- | TRBJ2-7 | TRBV19 | CASSIGSSSYEQYF
- | TRBJ2-1 | TRBV11-2 | CASSLDAGSYNEQFF
TRBD2 | TRBJ2-1 | TRBV2 | CASRRGTSGRVNNEQFF
- | TRBJ1-2 | TRBV5-1 | CASSLNRGSYTF
- | TRBJ2-5 | TRBV15 | CATSRDRLETQYF
- | TRBJ1-1 | TRBV27 | CASSLDMGTRAFF
TRBD1 | TRBJ1-5 | TRBV5-1 | CASSPSGGNQPQHF
- | TRBJ2-4 | TRBV6-6 | CASYPKAGANIQYF
- | TRBJ1-2 | TRBV6-5 | CASSPQPGHGYTF
TRBD1 | TRBJ2-3 | TRBV11-1 | CASSSFDGTDTDTQYF
TRBD1 | TRBJ1-1 | TRBV18 | CASSPRTGSTEAFF
- | TRBJ2-3 | TRBV7-8 | CASSLLPRGRSDTQYF
- | TRBJ2-4 | TRBV27 | CASSRDRLGAKNIQYF
TRBD2 | TRBJ2-2 | TRBV7-2 | CASSLAGGGTGELFF
TRBD1 | TRBJ2-4 | TRBV7-9 | CASSYPRGHAAKNIQYF
- | TRBJ2-2 | TRBV5-4 | CASRLGGGPLEELFF
- | TRBJ1-1 | TRBV5-4 | CASSLDPQNTEAFF
TRBD1 | TRBJ2-1 | TRBV7-9 | CASSLTGGIYNEQFF
TRBD2 | TRBJ2-1 | TRBV29-1 | CSVVGGLAGVMEQFF
TRBD2 | TRBJ2-2 | TRBV4-3 | CASSQALEGVAGGTGELFF
TRBD2 | TRBJ2-2 | TRBV19 | CASSFPGLAGMGTGELFF